This TCR beta chain came from a study of T cell responses to AZD1222 COVID-19 vaccine. TCRdb's copy holds only in-frame clones and misses some; the assay was immunoSEQ multiplex PCR. Counted here are 100,000 to 150,000 clones, 75% to 95% occurring once; the ten biggest clones make up more than 4.5%. Study-level findings and limits: Seropositive status at baseline applied to only a handful of AZD1222 recipients.

Trimming removed 1 base from V and 8 bases from J, with 17 bases in between. Germline V gives CDR1 MNHNS, CDR2 SASEGT. There are 15 residues in the CDR3. In regard to this clone: The antigen remains undetermined.

The gene calls are TRBV6-1 and TRBJ1-2, with D unclear. Sequenced here: peripheral blood, sampled on day 0 of AZD1222 vaccination. The receptor was derived from an adult in good health. CDR3 loop: CASSEGGLSNRGYTF. CDR3 sequence (DNA): TGTGCCAGCAGTGAAGGAGGTTTAAGTAATCGGGGCTACACCTTC.